This T cell receptor beta chain emerged from a study of response to subunit inactivated influenza vaccine. General observations from the study: Only a handful of new T cells, the authors suggested, are recruited with each seasonal influenza vaccination.

From germline, CDR1 is LGHDT and CDR2 YNNKEL (reference sequence). The CDR3 contains 12 residues. V was cut by 4 bases and J by 6 bases, with 8 bases left in between. This clonotype has a handful of counts. Antigen unknown. TCRdb passed the RT-PCR reads through MiXCR, listing each CDR3 protein once. The sample yields about 180,000 distinct CDR3 sequences, about a tenth seen once. The TCR sequence derives from a middle-aged man who received an inactivated influenza vaccine. The chain uses TRBV3-1 and TRBJ2-3; D may be TRBD1 (6 bases). The sequencing used non-naive T cells sorted from PBMCs, collected on the day of vaccination. The CDR3 DNA sequence: TGTGCCAGCAGCCGGGGGCCCGATACGCAGTATTTT. This translates into CASSRGPDTQYF.